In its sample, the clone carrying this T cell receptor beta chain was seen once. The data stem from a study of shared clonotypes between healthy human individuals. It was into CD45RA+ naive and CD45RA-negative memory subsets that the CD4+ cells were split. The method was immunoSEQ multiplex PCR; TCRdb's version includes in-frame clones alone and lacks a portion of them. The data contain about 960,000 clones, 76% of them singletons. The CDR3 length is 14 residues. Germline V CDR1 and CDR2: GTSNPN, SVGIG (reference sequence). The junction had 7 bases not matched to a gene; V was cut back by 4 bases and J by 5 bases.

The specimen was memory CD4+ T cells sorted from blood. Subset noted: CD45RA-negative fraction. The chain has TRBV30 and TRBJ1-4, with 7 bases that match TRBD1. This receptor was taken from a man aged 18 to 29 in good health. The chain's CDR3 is CAWTRGGRNEKLFF. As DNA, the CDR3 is TGTGCCTGGACCAGGGGGGGGAGGAATGAAAAACTGTTTTTT.